This TCR beta chain was documented in a study of identifying expanded T cells in peripheral blood. This CDR3 region has 14 residues. The V end was cut by 0 bases, the J end by 0 bases, with 5 bases between. CDR1 is LGHNA, CDR2 YSLEER, per germline. Assay used: immunoSEQ multiplex PCR; TCRdb lists only in-frame clones, some missing. The sample holds some 95,000 clones, approximately 85% seen once. V gene TRBV4-3 combines with J gene TRBJ1-1; D remains ambiguous. This TCR was sampled from a person between 18 and 75 years old in good health. The sample taken for sequencing was blood. CDR3 DNA: TGCGCCAGCAGCCAAGATCCGTTGAACACTGAAGCTTTCTTT. This gives the protein CASSQDPLNTEAFF.